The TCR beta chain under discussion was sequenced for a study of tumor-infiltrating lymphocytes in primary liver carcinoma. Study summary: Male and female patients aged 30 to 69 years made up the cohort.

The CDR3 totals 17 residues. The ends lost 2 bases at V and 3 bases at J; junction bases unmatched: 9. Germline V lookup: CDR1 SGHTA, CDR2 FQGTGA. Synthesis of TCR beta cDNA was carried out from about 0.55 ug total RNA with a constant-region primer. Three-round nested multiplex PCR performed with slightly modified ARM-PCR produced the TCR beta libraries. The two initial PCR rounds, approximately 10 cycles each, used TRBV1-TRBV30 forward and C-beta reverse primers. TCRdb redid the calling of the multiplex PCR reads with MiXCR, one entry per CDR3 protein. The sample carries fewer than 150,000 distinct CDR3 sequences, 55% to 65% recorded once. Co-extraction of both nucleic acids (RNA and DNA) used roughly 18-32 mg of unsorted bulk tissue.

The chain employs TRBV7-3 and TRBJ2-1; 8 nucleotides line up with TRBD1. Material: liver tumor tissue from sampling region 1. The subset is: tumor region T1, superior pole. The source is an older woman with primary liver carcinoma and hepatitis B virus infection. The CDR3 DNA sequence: TGTGCCAGCAGCTTACGAGTAGGCAGGGGGCTCTACAATGAGCAGTTCTTC. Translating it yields CASSLRVGRGLYNEQFF.